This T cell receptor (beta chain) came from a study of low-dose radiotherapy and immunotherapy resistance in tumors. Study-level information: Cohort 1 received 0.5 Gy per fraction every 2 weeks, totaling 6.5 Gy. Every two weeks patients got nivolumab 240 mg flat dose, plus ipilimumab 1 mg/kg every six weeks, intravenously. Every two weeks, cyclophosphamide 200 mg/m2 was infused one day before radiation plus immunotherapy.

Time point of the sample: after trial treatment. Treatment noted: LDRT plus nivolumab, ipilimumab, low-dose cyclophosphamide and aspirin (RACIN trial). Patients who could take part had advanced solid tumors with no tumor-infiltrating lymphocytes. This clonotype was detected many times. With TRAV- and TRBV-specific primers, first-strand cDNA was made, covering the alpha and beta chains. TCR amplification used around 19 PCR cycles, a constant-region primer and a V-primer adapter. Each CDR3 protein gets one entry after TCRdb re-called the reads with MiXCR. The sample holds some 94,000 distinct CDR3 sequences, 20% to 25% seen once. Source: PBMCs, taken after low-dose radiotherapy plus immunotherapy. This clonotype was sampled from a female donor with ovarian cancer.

As DNA, the CDR3 is TGTGCCAGCACCGCACGGGGAACGAACACCGGGGAGCTGTTTTTT. Its protein product is CASTARGTNTGELFF. The chain joins TRBV2 to TRBJ2-2, with a possible D match to TRBD2 (5 bases). CDR1 and CDR2 (germline): SNHLY, FYNNEI. With 7 bases removed from V and 0 bases from J, the gap between germline ends came to 12 bases. CDR3 size: 15 residues.